This T cell receptor beta chain was sequenced during a study of cytomegalovirus exposure and HLA in healthy donors listed by TCRdb under 2017. As for the study more broadly: An earlier analysis of several hundred of the donors reported 276 Gb of sequence data and 117 million unique TCR beta sequences obtained from 150 million to 200 million T cells. An early release that covered 500 to 800 HLA-typed donors contained approximately 300 gigabases of sequencing data and about 84 million unique TCR sequences. Among the roughly 400 genotyped donors, 81% belonged to the genetic ancestry cluster associated with self-reported Caucasian donors. The study was designed to test whether signatures of past pathogen exposure could be identified by cataloging public T cell receptors. The study used immunosequencing to profile the T cell repertoires of approximately 690 subjects and linked those repertoires to cytomegalovirus serostatus. Along with the approximately 650-subject first cohort, a separate validation cohort of around 110 different subjects was used. To predict cytomegalovirus infection status, the study brought together high-throughput TCR immunosequencing, statistical association of individual TCRs with disease status, and machine learning. A later analysis re-analyzed previously published TCR beta repertoires from approximately 700 donors and added high-resolution HLA genotyping to study TCR occurrence patterns. Rather than using new phenotypic data, the later analysis identified candidate immune exposures from TCR beta sequences and from how often those sequences occurred across donors. An earlier analysis of a few hundred of the donors applied high-throughput TCR beta sequencing to assess whether each TCR beta V gene segment acted as functional or pseudogenic. Donor age, sex, ethnicity and CMV serostatus were collected together with the repertoire data. A later genetic analysis took genome-wide SNP genotypes for about 65% of the 666 donors and used that subset as a discovery cohort. All discovery cohort repertoires had been generated using a single sequencing platform. Both class I and class II loci were covered by HLA typing, at four-digit resolution. The number of donors typed differed by locus, with about 629-640 for A, B, C, DRB1 and DQB1, over 500 for DQA1, 606 for DPA1, and around 430 for DPB1. A few DR-DQ haplotypes were treated as single units for association and clustering because of strong linkage in the cohort. On average, around 240,000 unique TCR beta nucleotide sequences were sequenced per donor among a few hundred genotyped donors of the cohort, with around 19% of those sequences being non-productive.

The method behind the library was the immunoSEQ multiplex PCR assay. For the multiplex PCR, a mixture combining 60 forward primers for TCR Vbeta segments and 13 reverse primers for TCR Jbeta segments was used. Amplification of the CDR3 region of rearranged TCR beta genes was performed with a multiplex PCR assay on genomic DNA. Amplified TCR beta libraries were sequenced as 87-base-pair reads on the Illumina HiSeq System. The authors' analysis ran thus. In a later analysis, tens of millions of unique TCR beta chains were counted across the approximately 640 repertoires, and about 10 million of these chains were shared by at least two donors. To remove PCR and sequencing errors, raw reads were error-corrected and collapsed into unique sequences using a nearest-neighbor algorithm that merged closely related sequences. CDR3 sequences were aligned to IMGT reference sequences to assign V, D and J gene segments. For a sequence to be retained, a match of at least six nucleotides was required to both a V gene segment and a J gene segment. Rearrangements were called productive when the CDR3 lacked stop codons and stayed in frame with V and J; all others were non-productive. CDR3 was defined according to IMGT convention as the region running from the second conserved V-encoded cysteine to the conserved J-encoded phenylalanine. The earlier analysis of 587 of the donors excluded sequences that lacked an unambiguous match to a single V gene segment. In an earlier analysis of 587 of the donors, a V segment was called functional when productive rearrangements were above 56.7%, and segregating when the standard deviation between donors exceeded 5%. A statistical classification framework was built to diagnose cytomegalovirus status from the catalog of TCR beta chain sequences. A later analysis assigned V and J genes by comparing TCR nucleotide sequences with IMGT/GENE-DB human TR gene sequences. A later analysis assigned CDR3 sequences and most-parsimonious VDJ recombination scenarios with the TCRdist pipeline. In a later analysis, every TCR beta chain was defined by the combination of its CDR3 amino acid sequence and its V-gene family, and reads without a unique V-gene family were dropped. To address suspected cross-contamination and a sequencing artifact, a later analysis removed 592 highly shared, low-generation-probability nucleotide sequences. For each public chain, a later analysis derived a clonal expansion index from normalized ranks of inferred template counts within each repertoire. A later analysis computed generation probabilities with a VDJ recombination model fitted to out-of-frame rearrangements, and checked the results against IGoR. A later analysis scored TCR-TCR, TCR-HLA and TCR-CMV co-occurrence with hypergeometric tests, applying a repertoire-size bias correction to TCR pairs. False discovery rates were estimated in a later analysis by permuting HLA or CMV assignments 20 times. In a later analysis, co-occurring TCRs were grouped using DBSCAN, with TCRdist sequence similarity added in when clustering inside HLA-allele-positive subsets. Repertoires with fewer than 30,000 or more than 120,000 public chains, plus five repertoires with anomalous nucleotide sharing, were excluded from co-occurrence clustering. TCRdb took over this immuneACCESS table, retaining in-frame rearrangements with V and J assigned. Such tables are incomplete; in checked studies, under half of the missing clones stem from an unresolved V gene, and the remainder is unexplained. Clone size and V and J calls were adopted from that table, with D and trimming inferred from the DNA. Counted in this sample were 130,000 or so clones; 73% of them appeared once. Over 2% of the sample is taken by the ten largest.

The cohort was made up of 650 to 700 healthy bone marrow donors. All cohort members were sampled while nominally healthy, although unrecorded immune exposures were likely present. The donor was CMV seropositive and was included in the group of 250 to 350 seropositive cohort members. A peripheral blood sample was provided by each donor, and peripheral blood mononuclear cells were used for TCR beta sequencing. The Qiagen DNeasy Blood Extraction Kit was used to extract genomic DNA from the blood cell samples. On this clone itself: It lacks a known antigen. No qualities accompany the bases; no much larger clone lies one base away.

Study-wide conclusions, independent of this receptor: Linkage disequilibrium might explain the correlated functional status among segregating V segments, but an unknown experimental factor could not be ruled out. In an earlier analysis of more than 500 of the donors, most TCR beta V segments appeared in productive rearrangements about 87% or about 30% of the time, broadly matching IMGT annotations. Compared with equally common non-associated chains, HLA-associated TCR beta chains in a later analysis were more clonally expanded and had lower generation probabilities. Cytomegalovirus status was reported to be diagnosed by the classifier with high specificity and sensitivity in both the original and validation cohorts. A cluster of highly shared sequence variants was judged likely to represent a technical artifact of the sequencing pipeline. In vitro tests confirmed that three of the cytomegalovirus-associated TCR beta chains recognize cytomegalovirus antigens. Sequencing depth was assumed to be roughly uniform across donors in the presence/absence analyses, though that assumption may not hold. Assigning TCR associations to individual alleles was difficult when HLA alleles, especially DR and DQ, strongly co-occurred. According to a later analysis, TCR association rates differed among HLA loci, with DRB1 alleles showing the most associated TCRs and HLA-C alleles showing the fewest. A later analysis reported that several top co-occurrence clusters appeared linked to parvovirus B19, influenza, CMV and Epstein-Barr virus. In a later analysis, 15,000 to 20,000 TCR beta sequences were associated with specific HLA alleles at a false discovery rate of 0.05. Only TCR beta chains were sequenced in this cohort, and the absence of alpha or paired-chain data limited detectable features. A total of 164 TCR beta chains were listed by the study as associated with cytomegalovirus. A further reported finding was that TCR beta sequences accurately predicted the HLA-A and HLA-B alleles for most subjects in the first cohort. While some public TCRs were present in many individuals, most TCR sequences turned up only very rarely across donors. The earlier analysis of approximately 540 of the donors excluded over 15 rarely observed V segments, including chromosome 9 orphons, because counts were too low. A later genetic analysis associated a missense DCLRE1C variant with V-gene and J-gene trimming of TCR beta chains, and an independent cohort replicated the association. Because some donors lacked HLA typing at each locus, the association tests relied only on the typed subset. The only immune exposure information available for the cohort was CMV serostatus. It was suggested by the authors that the approach could potentially be generalized to other disease states and immunological phenotypes. Compared with the approximately 700-donor mean, donors in an Asian-associated ancestry cluster had fewer N-insertions in productive TCRs, according to a later genetic analysis. A later analysis found that most CMV-associated TCR beta chains appeared HLA-restricted, with HLA associations seemingly driven largely by CMV exposure.

This TCR was sampled from a woman aged 40 to 49 in good health and CMV-seropositive. Sequenced sample: PBMCs.

The CDR3 region reads CSVEDAYGYTF. The bases read TGCAGCGTGGAGGACGCCTATGGCTACACCTTC. Recombination joined TRBV29-1 with TRBJ1-2, with the D segment identity uncertain. The CDR3 runs 11 residues from the cysteine to the phenylalanine. Only CDR3 DNA remains: 33 bases, in frame from the first base. The V and J ends are trimmed by 6 bases and 4 bases, leaving 9 bases between them. According to the germline V gene, CDR1 reads SQVTM and CDR2 reads ANQGSEA.